The 20 T cell receptor beta chains reported below all come from one sample, sequenced in a study of CD8 T cells in ankylosing spondylitis. Study-wide results and limits: Characteristic, it appeared, of ankylosing spondylitis blood was a TCR beta motif of several highly homologous variants.

Their specific antigens are unknown. TCRdb reprocessed the 5' RACE reads via MiXCR and lists one record per CDR3 protein. This sample carries about 750,000 distinct CDR3 sequences, roughly 19% of them seen once, and the ten largest clones take 15% to 20%. Sequencing used blood, either unsorted or a sorted T cell fraction (not recorded which). Receptor source: a male donor with ankylosing spondylitis.

V usage is TRBV29-1 and J usage is TRBJ2-5; 8 bases are a match to TRBD1. The V and J ends lost 4 bases and 2 bases, in that order; junction bases with no gene match: 6. Germline V gives CDR1 SQVTM, CDR2 ANQGSEA. The length of the CDR3 is 14 residues. For the CDR3, the DNA is TGCAGCGTTGGTCAGGACAGGGCACAAGAGACCCAGTACTTC. Translating it yields CSVGQDRAQETQYF.

The V call is TRBV2, the J call TRBJ1-4; D uncertain. With 5 bases removed from V and 0 bases from J, the gap between germline ends came to 13 bases. CDR3 length: 16 amino acids. Germline CDR1 and CDR2: SNHLY and FYNNEI. The CDR3, as DNA: TGTGCCAGCAGTAGCGCGGGTCTCGCAACTAATGAAAAACTGTTTTTT. This translates into CASSSAGLATNEKLFF.

V and J are TRBV4-3 and TRBJ1-2; D is unclear. Germline V gives CDR1 LGHNA, CDR2 YSLEER. Trimming cost V 0 bases and J 6 bases, with 11 bases left between them. CDR3 size: 14 residues. CDR3 loop: CASSQDRSEDGYTF. The CDR3 DNA follows: TGCGCCAGCAGCCAAGATCGGTCGGAAGATGGCTACACCTTC.

The rearrangement links TRBV12-3 or TRBV12-4 to TRBJ2-3; D unclear. The CDR3 covers 13 residues. V gave up 8 bases and J gave up 6 bases, with 15 bases separating them. In DNA form, the CDR3 reads TGTGCCAGCCAGACTTCGCGAAGTGATACGCAGTATTTT. This translates into CASQTSRSDTQYF.

About this clonotype itself: Relative to the germline gene, one junction end is altered; a read error may explain this. V is TRBV7-7 and J is TRBJ1-6; D possibly corresponds to TRBD1 (5 bases). The CDR3 runs to 19 residues. Per the germline V gene, CDR1 is SSHAT and CDR2 is FNYEAQ (reference sequence). The CDR3 DNA is TGTGCTAGCAGCGCCGGGTGGGGACGGAACGACTCCTATAATTCACCCCTCCACTTT. Amino acid sequence: CASSAGWGRNDSYNSPLHF.

This clonotype was detected only a few times. This rearrangement joins TRBV2 to TRBJ1-5; D is undetermined. The CDR3 runs 14 residues. Germline values: CDR1 SNHLY, CDR2 FYNNEI. V lost 2 bases and J lost 4, with 9 bases in between. The CDR3 DNA follows: TGTGCCAGCAGTGAAACACAGCGAAATCAGCCCCAGCATTTT. It encodes CASSETQRNQPQHF.

In this sample, this clonotype turned up a few times. The CDR3 is CSTRRGNTEAFF. CDR3 in DNA: TGCAGCACTCGCAGGGGAAACACTGAAGCTTTCTTT. This sequence joins TRBV29-1 and TRBJ1-1; tentative D call: TRBD1 (6 bases). Per germline, CDR1 SQVTM and CDR2 ANQGSEA. The CDR3 runs 12 residues. Trimming stripped 8 bases from V and 2 bases from J, with 12 bases between.

In this sample, this clonotype turned up a few times. The J gene is TRBJ2-5, the V gene TRBV29-1, with 8 bases that match TRBD2. The V gene's germline CDR1 is SQVTM and CDR2 ANQGSEA. The length of the CDR3 is 15 residues. The J segment lost 5 bases and the V segment lost 2 bases, leaving 10 bases of the junction unmatched. The CDR3 loop reads CSVESAGDLRETQYF. The CDR3 DNA follows: TGCAGCGTTGAATCAGCGGGGGACCTCCGGGAGACCCAGTACTTC.

This clonotype was counted between two and nine times. DNA of the CDR3: TGTGCCAGCAGTACGACAGGCGCCAATGAGCAGTTCTTC. It specifies CASSTTGANEQFF. J is TRBJ2-1 and V is TRBV11-2; tentative D call: TRBD1 (6 bases). Per germline, CDR1 SGHAT and CDR2 FQNNGV. This CDR3 has 13 amino acids. Deletions cut 6 bases from V and 6 bases from J, with 12 bases between.

This clonotype has a handful of counts. This chain connects TRBV10-3 to TRBJ2-5, with 7 bases identical to TRBD2. The CDR3 sequence is 14 residues long. CDR1 and CDR2 from the germline V gene are ENHRY and SYGVKD. V was pared by 4 bases and J by 5 bases, with 7 bases of the junction left unmatched. The CDR3 protein is CAISGAGTMETQYF. The CDR3 DNA is TGTGCCATCAGTGGGGCCGGGACTATGGAGACCCAGTACTTC.

The chain joins TRBV7-2 to TRBJ2-7; D unresolved. Trimming left V 4 bases short and J 4 bases short, with 14 bases between. The CDR3 runs to 14 residues. Germline V gene data show CDR1 as SGHTA and CDR2 as FQGNSA. The CDR3 spells CASSSVPRGYEQYF. The CDR3 region has the DNA TGTGCCAGCAGCTCGGTCCCCCGTGGGTACGAGCAGTACTTC.

The V gene is TRBV7-6, the J gene TRBJ2-1, with D unclear. This CDR3 contains 16 residues. V was shortened by 1 base and J by 8 bases, with 18 bases between the two germline ends. Germline assignment: CDR1 SGHVS and CDR2 FNYEAQ. The CDR3 reads CASSLEGQSHLDEQFF. The CDR3 nucleotides are TGTGCCAGCAGCTTAGAGGGCCAATCACATCTCGATGAGCAGTTCTTC. Filled out from reference TRBV7-6 and TRBJ2-1, the complete variable domain reads GAGVSQSPRYKVTKRGQDVALRCDPISGHVSLYWYRQALGQGPEFLTYFNYEAQQDKSGLPNDRFSAERPEGSISTLTIQRTEQRDSAMYRCASSLEGQSHLDEQFFGPGTRLTVL.

This clonotype was seen only a few times. The rearrangement joins TRBV4-2 to TRBJ1-5; the D is unclear. V lost 0 bases and J lost 1, with 7 bases in between. The CDR3 totals 15 residues. Germline loops: CDR1 LGHNA, CDR2 YNFKEQ. This CDR3 is CASSQEEGSNQPQHF. The CDR3 coding sequence is TGTGCCAGCAGCCAAGAAGAGGGAAGCAATCAGCCCCAGCATTTT.

This clonotype was seen just once. The CDR3, as DNA: TGCGCCAGCAGCCATCTATGGTTTGGGGCCAACGTCCTGACTTTC. The encoded protein is CASSHLWFGANVLTF. The rearrangement joins TRBV4-1 to TRBJ2-6; D remains unclear. There are 15 residues in the CDR3. V lost 3 bases to trimming and J lost 3 bases, with 9 bases between them. Germline CDR1 MGHRA, CDR2 YSYEKL.

The gene calls are TRBV25-1 and TRBJ2-5; possible D gene TRBD1, 6 bases. The CDR3 loop spans 14 amino acids. Trimming cost V 3 bases and J 5 bases, with 13 bases left between them. Germline V lookup: CDR1 MGHDK, CDR2 SYGVNS. CDR3: CASSDTGSRETQYF. The CDR3 DNA follows: TGTGCCAGCAGTGACACAGGGAGTAGGGAGACCCAGTACTTC.

About this clonotype itself: A read error may account for a junction end that differs from germline. V gene TRBV7-7 combines with J gene TRBJ2-3; 7 nucleotides agree with TRBD2. This CDR3 spans 14 amino acids. The germline V gene has CDR1 SSHAT and CDR2 FNYEAQ (reference sequence). CDR3 nucleotide sequence: TGTGCTAGCAGCCGGGACTACGGGGCAGATACGCAGTATTTT. Translated: CASSRDYGADTQYF.

This clonotype was seen a handful of times. The rearrangement links TRBV28 to TRBJ1-5; TRBD1 might be the D (5 bases). The CDR3 spans 16 residues. The V end was cut by 6 bases, the J end by 6 bases, with 21 bases between. Looked up from germline, CDR1 is MDHEN and CDR2 is SYDVKM. CDR3 sequence reads: CASSAAGGLASQPQHF. The CDR3 coding sequence is TGTGCCAGCAGCGCCGCCGGGGGATTGGCAAGTCAGCCCCAGCATTTT. The whole variable domain, filled in from reference TRBV28 and TRBJ1-5, reads DVKVTQSSRYLVKRTGEKVFLECVQDMDHENMFWYRQDPGLGLRLIYFSYDVKMKEKGDIPEGYSVSREKKERFSLILESASTNQTSMYLCASSAAGGLASQPQHFGDGTRLSIL.

The chain carries TRBV6-2 or TRBV6-3 and TRBJ2-5; possible D gene TRBD2, 6 bases. V dropped 2 bases and J dropped 2 bases, with 15 bases sitting between them. The germline V gene has CDR1 MNHEY and CDR2 SVGEGT. The CDR3 extends over 16 amino acids. The CDR3 is CASSYGIAESQETQYF. CDR3 sequence (DNA): TGTGCCAGCAGTTACGGGATAGCGGAATCTCAAGAGACCCAGTACTTC.

This clonotype was observed a few times. The rearrangement links TRBV20-1 to TRBJ1-1; the D gene is possibly TRBD1 (6 bases). Trimming removed 6 bases at V and 4 bases at J, with 12 bases between. The CDR3 consists of 12 residues. The germline gives CDR1 DFQATT, CDR2 SNEGSKA (reference sequence). The CDR3 reads CSAARGATEAFF. The CDR3 DNA is TGCAGTGCCGCCAGGGGCGCCACTGAAGCTTTCTTT.

In its sample, this clonotype was seen many times. The chain has TRBV4-2 and TRBJ2-2, with 9 nucleotides matching TRBD2. The germline gives CDR1 LGHNA, CDR2 YNFKEQ. The V gene end was trimmed by 2 bases and the J gene end by 8 bases; junction bases not matched to a gene: 3. The CDR3 spans 14 residues. CDR3 sequence (DNA): TGTGCCAGCAGCCAACTAGCGGGGTCTGGGGAGCTGTTTTTT. Residues: CASSQLAGSGELFF.